This T cell receptor beta chain was captured by sequencing in a study of T cell responses to AZD1222 COVID-19 vaccine. This clone was recorded once. Method: immunoSEQ multiplex PCR; TCRdb's copy keeps in-frame clones and lacks some. The sample shows some 110,000 clones, roughly 86% of them seen only once. Looked up from germline, CDR1 is SGHAT and CDR2 is FQNNGV. Trimming cost V 5 bases and J 8 bases; bases outside gene matches: 5. The CDR3 sequence is 14 residues long. V gene TRBV11-2 combines with J gene TRBJ1-4, with 10 nucleotides matching TRBD1. The sequencing used peripheral blood, collected 28 days after the second dose of the MenACWY control vaccine. The clonotype comes from an adult who received the MenACWY meningococcal vaccine as a control. CDR3 nucleotides: TGTGCCAGCAGCCGACAGGGGGCTAGGGAAAAACTGTTTTTT. The encoded protein is CASSRQGAREKLFF.